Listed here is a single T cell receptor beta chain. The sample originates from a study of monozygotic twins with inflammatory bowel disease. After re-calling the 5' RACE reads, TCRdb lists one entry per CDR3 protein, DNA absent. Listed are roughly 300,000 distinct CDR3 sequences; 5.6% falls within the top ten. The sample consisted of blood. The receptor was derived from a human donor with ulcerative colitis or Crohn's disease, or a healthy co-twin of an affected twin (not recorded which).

The CDR3 sequence is CASSKPKGLAGANVLTF. This chain uses TRBV13 with TRBJ2-6. Germline V gene sequence: CDR1 PRHDT, CDR2 FYEKMQ (reference sequence). CDR3 size: 17 residues. The whole variable domain, filled in from reference TRBV13 and TRBJ2-6, reads AAGVIQSPRHLIKEKRETATLKCYPIPRHDTVYWYQQGPGQDPQFLISFYEKMQSDKGSIPDRFSAQQFSDYHSELNMSSLELGDSALYFCASSKPKGLAGANVLTFGAGSRLTVL.